The 21 T cell receptor beta chains in this list originate from one sample, sequenced in a study of T cell responses to AZD1222 COVID-19 vaccine. Measured with immunoSEQ multiplex PCR; TCRdb has only the in-frame clones, and not every one. The sample shows about 35,000 clones, approximately 86% of them seen only once. Sequencing used peripheral blood, obtained on day 0 of AZD1222 vaccination. The source of these receptors is an adult in good health.

The rearrangement joins TRBV7-7 to TRBJ2-7, with TRBD2 matching 11 bases. V was clipped by 1 base and J by 1 base; unmatched bases: 3. The CDR3 contains 16 residues. Germline V CDR1 and CDR2: SSHAT, FNYEAQ (reference sequence). The CDR3 reads CASSLEGTSGSYEQYF. For the CDR3, the DNA is TGTGCCAGCAGCTTAGAGGGGACTAGCGGATCCTACGAGCAGTACTTC.

The chain carries TRBV4-3 and TRBJ2-3; D uncertain. V lost 6 bases and J 1 base, leaving 11 bases between the germline ends. The CDR3 consists of 14 residues. CDR1 and CDR2 from the germline V gene are LGHNA and YSLEER. The CDR3 DNA follows: TGCGCCAGCAGTCCCAACGGTCGCACAGATACGCAGTATTTT. As protein: CASSPNGRTDTQYF.

This clone showed up just once. The CDR3 spells CASGEDRPYYGYTF. The CDR3 DNA reads as TGTGCCAGCGGCGAGGACAGGCCATACTATGGCTACACCTTC. The genes are TRBV2 and TRBJ1-2; 7 nucleotides agree with TRBD1. J was trimmed by 3 bases and V by 8 bases; bases with no gene match: 9. CDR1 is SNHLY, CDR2 FYNNEI, per germline. The CDR3 consists of 14 residues.

The chain links TRBV7-8 to TRBJ2-4; 13 bases are shared with TRBD2. The trim removed 5 bases at V and 0 bases at J, leaving 7 bases unmatched. There are 18 residues in the CDR3. CDR1 and CDR2 from the germline V gene are SGHVS and FQNEAQ. The CDR3 DNA reads as TGTGCCAGCAGCCACGGACTAGCGGGAGTGGTAGCCAAAAACATTCAGTACTTC. Amino acids: CASSHGLAGVVAKNIQYF.

This clone appeared once. The chain carries TRBV9 and TRBJ1-2; no definite D call. Germline V gives CDR1 SGDLS, CDR2 YYNGEE. The CDR3 has 13 amino acids. Trimming cost V 4 bases and J 4 bases, with 11 bases left between them. Written as DNA, the CDR3 is TGTGCCAGCAGCCCCCAGGCCTCCTATGGCTACACCTTC. Residues: CASSPQASYGYTF.

This rearrangement joins TRBV18 to TRBJ1-2; no clear D gene. Germline V gene sequence: CDR1 KGHSH, CDR2 LQKENI. Trimming stripped 3 bases from V and 8 bases from J, with 16 bases between. This CDR3 region has 14 residues. Here the CDR3 reads CASSPTQDLIGYTF. For the CDR3, the DNA is TGTGCCAGCTCACCCACTCAAGATCTCATCGGCTACACCTTC. Looking up the rest from reference TRBV18 and TRBJ1-2 gives the full variable domain: NAGVMQNPRHLVRRRGQEARLRCSPMKGHSHVYWYRQLPEEGLKFMVYLQKENIIDESGMPKERFSAEFPKEGPSILRIQQVVRGDSAAYFCASSPTQDLIGYTFGSGTRLTVV.

This clone was seen once. V usage is TRBV6-6 and J usage is TRBJ1-5; TRBD1 agrees at 8 bases. The CDR3 length is 15 residues. The germline gives CDR1 MNHNY, CDR2 SVGAGI (reference sequence). Germline trimming cut 5 bases from V and 4 bases from J; bases unmatched to any gene: 7. The CDR3 bases are TGTGCCAGCAGTGCCACAGGGGGGACAAATCAGCCCCAGCATTTT. It is translated as CASSATGGTNQPQHF.

This clone was picked up one time. This rearrangement joins TRBV19 to TRBJ1-6; no firm D call. The CDR3 runs to 17 residues. V was trimmed by 6 bases and J by 3 bases, leaving 18 bases between them. Germline CDR1 reads LNHDA; CDR2 reads SQIVND (reference sequence). In DNA form, the CDR3 reads TGTGCCAGTAGATCCTCCCGAGGGCAGTTCTATAATTCACCCCTCCACTTT. Amino acid sequence: CASRSSRGQFYNSPLHF. Based on the CDR3 plus reference TRBV19 and TRBJ1-6, the full variable domain is DGGITQSPKYLFRKEGQNVTLSCEQNLNHDAMYWYRQDPGQGLRLIYYSQIVNDFQKGDIAEGYSVSREKKESFPLTVTSAQKNPTAFYLCASRSSRGQFYNSPLHFGNGTRLTVT.

The chain couples TRBV29-1 to TRBJ1-2, with a weak D call TRBD1 (5 bases). Trimming left V 8 bases short and J 6 bases short, with 16 bases between. CDR3 length: 12 residues. Germline CDR1 reads SQVTM; CDR2 reads ANQGSEA. Written as DNA, the CDR3 is TGCAGCATTTCCCCGGGGGGTCATGGCTACACCTTC. Translating it yields CSISPGGHGYTF.

The J gene is TRBJ1-2, the V gene TRBV7-9; maybe TRBD1 (5 bases). V lost 5 bases, J lost 1 base, and 11 bases lay in between. The CDR3 has 14 amino acids. From germline, CDR1 is SEHNR and CDR2 FQNEAQ (reference sequence). The CDR3 DNA sequence: TGTGCCAGCAGCGGGACTTCGGTTAACTATGGCTACACCTTC. Its translation: CASSGTSVNYGYTF. Full variable domain (outside the CDR3, taken from reference TRBV7-9 and TRBJ1-2): DTGVSQNPRHKITKRGQNVTFRCDPISEHNRLYWYRQTLGQGPEFLTYFQNEAQLEKSRLLSDRFSAERPKGSFSTLEIQRTEQGDSAMYLCASSGTSVNYGYTFGSGTRLTVV.

The CDR3 protein is CASWRGATNEKLFF. The CDR3 bases are TGTGCCAGCTGGAGGGGTGCAACTAATGAAAAACTGTTTTTT. This sequence joins TRBV28 and TRBJ1-4; a weak D match, TRBD1 (5 bases). The CDR3 is 14 residues long. Trimming took 8 bases from V and 0 from J, leaving 10 bases between them. Germline V gives CDR1 MDHEN, CDR2 SYDVKM.

In this sample, this clone turned up a few times. V is TRBV10-1 and J is TRBJ2-7, with 12 bases that match TRBD1. The CDR3 is 13 amino acids. The germline gives CDR1 WNHNN, CDR2 SYGVQD (reference sequence). V shed 2 bases, J shed 11 bases, and the junction held 4 bases outside the gene matches. The CDR3 spells CASSEVGTGGEYF. Here the CDR3 DNA reads TGCGCCAGCAGTGAGGTAGGGACAGGGGGCGAGTACTTC.

The chain uses TRBV19 and TRBJ1-1; TRBD1 might be the D (5 bases). Germline V gene lookup returns CDR1 LNHDA and CDR2 SQIVND (reference sequence). Deletions cut 5 bases from V and 1 base from J, with 8 bases between. The CDR3 spans 13 residues. CDR3 coding DNA: TGTGCCAGTAGTTTCGACAGGAACACTGAAGCTTTCTTT. It codes for CASSFDRNTEAFF.

J is TRBJ1-1 and V is TRBV6-5; D gene unclear. The CDR3 sequence is 15 residues long. The germline gives CDR1 MNHEY, CDR2 SVGAGI. Between the trimmed V and J ends, which lost 4 bases and 2 bases, there was a span of 14 bases. The CDR3 sequence: CASSSGSAGNTEAFF. The DNA for the CDR3 is TGTGCCAGCAGTTCCGGGTCCGCTGGCAACACTGAAGCTTTCTTT.

CDR3 coding DNA: TGTGCCAGCAGCTCAACAATGGGACAGGGGCGCTCTGGGGCCAACGTCCTGACTTTC. It encodes CASSSTMGQGRSGANVLTF. The chain carries TRBV11-2 and TRBJ2-6, with TRBD1 matching over 10 bases. The CDR3 runs 19 residues. The V and J ends lost 4 bases and 0 bases, in that order; junction bases with no gene match: 9. Germline V gene lookup returns CDR1 SGHAT and CDR2 FQNNGV.

This chain uses TRBV12-3 or TRBV12-4 with TRBJ2-7; tentatively, D is TRBD2 (5 bases). V dropped 2 bases and J dropped 3 bases, with 8 bases sitting between them. The CDR3 spans 13 residues. This CDR3 reads CASSLSGIYEQYF. The CDR3, as DNA: TGTGCCAGCAGTTTATCGGGGATCTACGAGCAGTACTTC.

Notes on this clone: One junction end disagrees with the germline gene, perhaps due to a read error. The chain employs TRBV6-1 and TRBJ1-1; D unclear. CDR3 size: 14 residues. CDR1 and CDR2 (germline): MNHNS, SASEGT. Here the CDR3 DNA reads TGTGCCAGCAGCGAAGACGGAACGAACACTGAAGCTTTCTTT. This codes for CASSEDGTNTEAFF.

This clone turned up a few times. The chain has TRBV7-2 and TRBJ1-5, with TRBD1 identical over 9 bases. Germline V gene lookup returns CDR1 SGHTA and CDR2 FQGNSA. The CDR3 is made up of 16 amino acids. The trim removed 5 bases at V and 4 bases at J, leaving 9 bases unmatched. This chain's CDR3 is CASSPHQGQGNQPQHF. The CDR3 region has the DNA TGTGCCAGCAGCCCCCACCAGGGACAGGGAAATCAGCCCCAGCATTTT.

In this sample, this clone turned up a few times. This chain links TRBV2 with TRBJ2-7; D is unclear. CDR3 length equals 13 residues. Germline V CDR1 and CDR2: SNHLY, FYNNEI. Trimming took 5 bases from V and 2 from J, leaving 10 bases between them. CDR3 coding DNA: TGTGCCAGCAGTCCCAGGTCAACCTACGAGCAGTACTTC. This translates into CASSPRSTYEQYF.

This chain uses TRBV5-4 with TRBJ1-4; D gene ambiguous. The germline V gene has CDR1 SGHNT and CDR2 YYREEE (reference sequence). V lost 4 bases and J lost 5, with 15 bases in between. This CDR3 region has 15 residues. CDR3 DNA sequence: TGTGCCAGCAGCATCCGGACCGGAGGGAATGAAAAACTGTTTTTT. It codes for CASSIRTGGNEKLFF.

The CDR3 sequence: CASSHRGLSYEQYF. CDR3 in DNA: TGTGCCAGCAGCCACCGAGGACTGAGCTACGAGCAGTACTTC. The V and J genes are TRBV3-1 (or the pseudogene TRBV3-2) and TRBJ2-7; a possible D gene is TRBD2 (5 bases). Germline assignment: CDR1 LGHDT and CDR2 YNNKEL (reference sequence). Deletions cut 3 bases from V and 3 bases from J, with 12 bases between. This CDR3 is built from 14 residues.